A selection of T cell receptor beta chains follows, all from one sample in a study of beta chain features in type 1 diabetes. Repertoires were generated with immunoSEQ multiplex PCR, while TCRdb's copy carries only in-frame clones and drops some. The table has roughly 300,000 clones, roughly 9% seen once. The material sequenced was central memory CD4+ T cells from blood. The receptors originated from a man aged 25 to 45 with type 1 diabetes. Each CDR3 is given with its conserved first and last residue. Each record gives: J gene, D gene, clone size, V gene, CDR3 DNA, CDR3 protein. D genes are given only for firm matches. Size is omitted from some rows. Given values are once, few, many or a class for expanded clones.

J: TRBJ1-4; D: .; size: once; V: TRBV30; DNA: TGTGCCTGGAGTTACGGGGCAGGGCTAAGAGAAAAACTGTTTTTT; CDR3: CAWSYGAGLREKLFF
J: TRBJ1-1; D: .; size: few; V: TRBV7-2; DNA: TGTGCCAGCAGCTTATATTTTTACACTGAAGCTTTCTTT; CDR3: CASSLYFYTEAFF
J: TRBJ1-1; D: TRBD1; size: many; V: TRBV28; DNA: TGTGCCAGCAGTTTCCGACAGGGGGATAGAACTGAAGCTTTCTTT; CDR3: CASSFRQGDRTEAFF
J: TRBJ2-3; D: .; size: few; V: TRBV4-3; DNA: TGCGCCAGCAGCCAAGCGACCCCAGATACGCAGTATTTT; CDR3: CASSQATPDTQYF
J: TRBJ2-7; D: .; size: few; V: TRBV4-3; DNA: TGCGCCAGCAGCCCCCTAAGTTTGGCTTACCTACGAGCGGTGCAGTACTTC; CDR3: CASSPLSLAYLRAVQYF
J: TRBJ2-4; D: .; size: few; V: TRBV7-8; DNA: TGTGCCAGCAGCACCCACGGAGACCTAGCCAAAAACATTCAGTACTTC; CDR3: CASSTHGDLAKNIQYF
J: TRBJ2-5; D: .; size: few; V: TRBV11-1; DNA: TGTGCCAGCAGCTACAGGGTCCAAGAGACCCAGTACTTC; CDR3: CASSYRVQETQYF
J: TRBJ2-7; D: .; size: few; V: TRBV5-1; DNA: TGCGCCAGCAGCTCGGGGATGACCCACTACGAGCAGTACTTC; CDR3: CASSSGMTHYEQYF
J: TRBJ2-3; D: TRBD2; size: many; V: TRBV10-1; DNA: TGCGCCAGCAGTGAATCTCCGGGACTAGGGGCGCAGTATTTT; CDR3: CASSESPGLGAQYF
J: TRBJ1-6; D: .; size: few; V: TRBV7-2; DNA: TGTGCCAGCAGCTTATCGGGGGAAGTGAATTCACCCCTCCACTTT; CDR3: CASSLSGEVNSPLHF
J: TRBJ1-4; D: TRBD1; size: .; V: TRBV15; DNA: TGTGCCACCGCGGAACAGGGGGCGTTCGATGAAAAACTGTTTTTT; CDR3: CATAEQGAFDEKLFF
J: TRBJ2-5; D: TRBD2; size: .; V: TRBV10-1; DNA: TGCGCCAGCAGCAAGGGACTAGCGGGGGAGGAGACCCAGTACTTC; CDR3: CASSKGLAGEETQYF
J: TRBJ2-5; D: .; size: .; V: TRBV12-5; DNA: TGTGCTAGTGGCCTACAAACCGGGACCAACCAAGAGACCCAGTACTTC; CDR3: CASGLQTGTNQETQYF
J: TRBJ1-3; D: TRBD1; size: few; V: TRBV11-2; DNA: TGTGCCAGCAGCTTTCTTCTGGGACAGGGGCCCTCTGGAAACACCATATATTTT; CDR3: CASSFLLGQGPSGNTIYF
J: TRBJ1-6; D: .; size: few; V: TRBV6-5; DNA: TGTGCCAGCAGGTCGTCAGGGACCTATAATTCACCCCTCCACTTT; CDR3: CASRSSGTYNSPLHF
J: TRBJ2-7; D: .; size: few; V: TRBV6-5; DNA: TGTGCCAGCAGCCGAGTGGACGGTAGCTCCTACGAGCAGTACTTC; CDR3: CASSRVDGSSYEQYF
J: TRBJ1-1; D: .; size: .; V: TRBV27; DNA: TGTGCCAGCAGTGACCCTCAGGGTACGACTGAAGCTTTCTTT; CDR3: CASSDPQGTTEAFF
J: TRBJ2-3; D: TRBD2; size: few; V: TRBV30; DNA: TGTGCCTGGAGTGCCCAGCGGGGGGCGCAGTATTTT; CDR3: CAWSAQRGAQYF
J: TRBJ1-6; D: .; size: few; V: TRBV19; DNA: TGTGCCAGTAGATTACTGAGCTCCTATAATTCACCCCTCCACTTT; CDR3: CASRLLSSYNSPLHF
J: TRBJ2-3; D: .; size: few; V: TRBV2; DNA: TGTGCCAGCAGTGAAGCGGGGGCCCGCACAGATACGCAGTATTTT; CDR3: CASSEAGARTDTQYF
J: TRBJ1-6; D: .; size: few; V: TRBV7-9; DNA: TGTGCCAGCAGCCAAATGCGTTCACCCCTCCACTTT; CDR3: CASSQMRSPLHF
J: TRBJ1-2; D: .; size: few; V: TRBV6-5; DNA: TGTGCCAGCACCCCCCGGCGCGAGGGGTATGGCTACACCTTC; CDR3: CASTPRREGYGYTF
J: TRBJ1-3; D: .; size: few; V: TRBV7-9; DNA: TGTGCCAGCAGCCCCGTCGGACGAATTGGTTCTGGAAACACCATATATTTT; CDR3: CASSPVGRIGSGNTIYF
J: TRBJ2-7; D: .; size: .; V: TRBV28; DNA: TGTGCCAGCAGTTTAAGGCACTACGAGCAGTACTTC; CDR3: CASSLRHYEQYF
J: TRBJ2-2; D: TRBD1; size: once; V: TRBV5-1; DNA: TGCGCCAGCAGCTTGGCATGGACAGGGGAAACCGGGGAGCTGTTTTTT; CDR3: CASSLAWTGETGELFF
J: TRBJ2-6; D: .; size: many; V: TRBV10-3; DNA: TGTGCCATCAAGAAGGAATCTGGGGCCAACGTCCTGACTTTC; CDR3: CAIKKESGANVLTF
J: TRBJ2-5; D: .; size: .; V: TRBV18; DNA: TGTGCCAGCTCAAATACTAGGAGTCAAGAGACCCAGTACTTC; CDR3: CASSNTRSQETQYF
J: TRBJ2-1; D: .; size: .; V: TRBV28; DNA: TGTGCCAGCAGCCAGATGGGGGGCCTCTCCTACAATGAGCAGTTCTTC; CDR3: CASSQMGGLSYNEQFF
J: TRBJ2-2; D: TRBD1; size: few; V: TRBV4-3; DNA: TGCGCCAGCAGCGCCCGGACAGGGATCGGGGAGCTGTTTTTT; CDR3: CASSARTGIGELFF
J: TRBJ2-1; D: TRBD2; size: many; V: TRBV2; DNA: TGTGCCAGCGGAATTACAGGACTAGCGGGGAATGAGCAGTTCTTC; CDR3: CASGITGLAGNEQFF
J: TRBJ1-1; D: .; size: many; V: TRBV23-1; DNA: TGCGCCAGCAGTCCGATATTGTTGACACCTCCGAACACTGAAGCTTTCTTT; CDR3: CASSPILLTPPNTEAFF
J: TRBJ1-4; D: .; size: .; V: TRBV28; DNA: TGTGCCAGCAGTTTAGATAGTAACCGTGAAAAACTGTTTTTT; CDR3: CASSLDSNREKLFF
J: TRBJ2-5; D: TRBD1; size: .; V: TRBV27; DNA: TGTGCCAGCAGTTTTACAGGGGCATGGGAGACCCAGTACTTC; CDR3: CASSFTGAWETQYF
J: TRBJ2-1; D: TRBD1; size: many; V: TRBV28; DNA: TGTGCCAGCAGTCCCGGGACAGGGAGCTCCTACAATGAGCAGTTCTTC; CDR3: CASSPGTGSSYNEQFF
J: TRBJ1-1; D: .; size: .; V: TRBV29-1; DNA: TGCAGCGCTCGGACAGACATGAACACTGAAGCTTTCTTT; CDR3: CSARTDMNTEAFF
J: TRBJ1-3; D: .; size: few; V: TRBV30; DNA: TGTGCCGGAACCCGAGGAAATGGAAACACCATATATTTT; CDR3: CAGTRGNGNTIYF
J: TRBJ2-5; D: .; size: .; V: TRBV18; DNA: TGTGCCAGCTCACCCTTGGGTCAACACCAAGAGACCCAGTACTTC; CDR3: CASSPLGQHQETQYF
J: TRBJ1-1; D: TRBD1; size: .; V: TRBV7-9; DNA: TGTGCCAGCAGCTTACAGGGGGCGAGTACTGAAGCTTTCTTT; CDR3: CASSLQGASTEAFF
J: TRBJ1-2; D: .; size: .; V: TRBV6-6; DNA: TGTGCCAGCAGTTACTCCGGACAGACCTATGGCTACACCTTC; CDR3: CASSYSGQTYGYTF
J: TRBJ2-5; D: TRBD2; size: many; V: TRBV7-9; DNA: TGTGCCAGCAGCTTACCGCCTCGACTAGCGGGGGTTCAAGAGACCCAGTACTTC; CDR3: CASSLPPRLAGVQETQYF